This entry describes one TCR beta chain. This record belongs to a study of PD-L1 blockade in urothelial cancer. In the study overall: In the patient group, about 90% of the roughly 29 were males with bladder-origin urothelial cancer.

Libraries were prepared by immunoSEQ multiplex PCR; TCRdb keeps only in-frame clonotypes and omits some of them. The sample records 70,000 to 75,000 clones, 84% being singletons. The time point was: pretreatment peripheral blood. This TCR was recovered from a woman in her 70s with urothelial cancer. The specimen comprised PBMCs, sampled around atezolizumab (anti-PD-L1) treatment.

DNA for the CDR3: TGTGCCACCAGCAGAGATAGCAGGGGGCCACCTCGGGAAAAACTGTTTTTT. Protein: CATSRDSRGPPREKLFF. The chain uses TRBV15 and TRBJ1-4; the match to TRBD1 covers 8 bases. There are 17 residues in the CDR3. The germline V gene encodes CDR1 LNHNV and CDR2 YYDKDF (reference sequence). The V gene end was trimmed by 0 bases and the J gene end by 8 bases; junction bases not matched to a gene: 11.